This entry is about one TCR beta chain. The data are from a study of T cell changes during pregnancy in multiple sclerosis. Method: immunoSEQ multiplex PCR; TCRdb's copy keeps in-frame clones and lacks some. The sample comprises 37,000 or so clones, roughly nine tenths of which are singletons, and roughly 0.5% rests with the top ten. Trimming at V came to 9 bases and at J to 3 bases, leaving 11 bases not matched to a gene. Germline V gives CDR1 SEHNR, CDR2 FQNEAQ (reference sequence). CDR3 length: 14 amino acids. The source material was CD4+ T cells from peripheral blood mononuclear cells, sampled in the first trimester of pregnancy. The chain combines TRBV7-9 with TRBJ2-7; 7 nucleotides align to TRBD1. The sequence was obtained from a female donor with multiple sclerosis, enrolled in a pregnancy study. The CDR3 protein is CARSAGQDLYEQYF. The CDR3 DNA follows: TGTGCCAGGTCGGCCGGACAGGACCTCTACGAGCAGTACTTC.